Here is one TCR beta chain with its context. TCRdb keeps only in-frame clones here, not all; method: immunoSEQ multiplex PCR. The data hold 150,000 to 200,000 clones, with roughly 84% observed a single time. The data were taken from a study of blood T cell repertoires in COVID-19. The wider study: Sources were T cells, B-cell-depleted T cells, or PBMCs; the material itself was cDNA or gDNA.

Germline V gene lookup returns CDR1 MNHNY and CDR2 SVGAGI (reference sequence). Between the trimmed V and J ends, which lost 7 bases and 5 bases, there was a span of 17 bases. The CDR3 runs to 15 residues. Sequencing was done on a sample of peripheral blood. V usage is TRBV6-6 and J usage is TRBJ1-4; no definite D call. The source of this sequence is a man aged 60-69 years who had recovered from COVID-19. The DNA of the CDR3 is TGTGCCAGCATCCGGTCGGGGAAACCGAATGAAAAACTGTTTTTT. Amino acids: CASIRSGKPNEKLFF.